This TCR beta chain was captured by sequencing in a study of CD8+ T cells in alopecia areata. Germline V gene data show CDR1 as SGHTA and CDR2 as FQGTGA. Trimming cost V 4 bases and J 0 bases, with 10 bases left between them. This CDR3 comprises 15 residues. RNA extraction was followed by reverse transcription into cDNA, which acted as the sequencing template. TCRdb keeps only in-frame clones here, not all; method: immunoSEQ multiplex PCR. The sample has about 270,000 clones, 45% to 70% seen once. As to treatment: oral pan-JAK inhibitor, 5-10 mg twice daily. From alopecia areata patients, lesional scalp punch biopsies and peripheral blood were collected. On this clone: What it recognizes is unknown.

Regarding the study as a whole: Normal skin contains resident alphabeta T cells, and these are also sequenced in scalp samples.

The rearrangement links TRBV7-3 to TRBJ2-1, with D unclear. The source material was CD4+ T cells sorted from blood, sampled at roughly week 52, from a patient treated with tofacitinib. The source of this sequence is a human donor with alopecia areata. The CDR3 sequence: CASSYTESSYNEQFF. CDR3 nucleotides: TGTGCCAGCAGCTACACTGAGAGCTCCTACAATGAGCAGTTCTTC.